In this sample, the clone carrying this TCR beta chain turned up a few times. Its antigen is not identified. TCRdb recomputed calls from the 5' RACE reads with MiXCR, one row per CDR3 protein. The table shows some 240,000 distinct CDR3 sequences, with about 6.7% occurring only once. The record originates from a study of CD8 T cells in ankylosing spondylitis. The CDR3 totals 13 residues. V dropped 2 bases and J dropped 7 bases, with 12 bases sitting between them. Germline values: CDR1 MGHDK, CDR2 SYGVNS. Points from the study as a whole: In ankylosing spondylitis patients, matched synovial fluid reportedly showed significant enrichment of disease-linked clones. Typical of ankylosing spondylitis blood, it appeared, was a TCR beta motif of under 10 highly homologous variants.

The chain carries TRBV25-1 and TRBJ2-7; D perhaps matches TRBD1 (5 bases). The sequencing input was blood, either unsorted or a sorted T cell fraction (not recorded which). The receptor was isolated from a male donor with ankylosing spondylitis. DNA for the CDR3: TGTGCCAGCAGTGAACAGGGAAAAGGGGAGCAGTACTTC. Translated, it gives CASSEQGKGEQYF.